This TCR beta chain was sequenced for a study of T cell repertoires in cytomegalovirus infection (dated by TCRdb to the late 2010s). The study in broad terms: Because public TCR beta signatures pointed to carriage of CMV infection together with the matching HLA type, the HLA type of each donor mattered for the analysis. Summary of the overall study and its limitations: The ex vivo response was dominated by HLA-C-restricted CMV-specific TCR beta clonotypes, and the single most frequent clonotype in two of eight donors was supplied by these HLA-C-restricted clonotypes. In both this cohort and an independent roughly 350-donor cohort, the cumulative frequency of public TCR beta family members distinguished carriers of CMV infection plus the relevant HLA type.

This clonotype was counted ten times or more. What this receptor recognizes is not known. The record has no base qualities; no much larger clone is one base away. V ends up 1 base short and J 5 bases short, with an unmatched junction base count of 13. Taken from cysteine to phenylalanine, the CDR3 has 17 residues. Kept here is only the CDR3 DNA, which spans 51 bases and is read in frame from base 1. Taken from the germline V gene, the CDR1 and CDR2 loops are MNHNS and SASEGT. For sequencing, an Illumina HiSeq 1500 was employed. The public reads were quality trimmed at Q25 with fastp and then assembled into clones with MiXCR by TCRdb, keeping productive beta chains. CDR3 protein duplicates are merged, each entry listing the most common genes and DNA. The sample table lists 300,000 to 450,000 distinct CDR3 sequences, 15% to 20% of them with a count of one. Together, the top ten hold approximately 8% of the sample.

The rearranged chain carries TRBV6-1 and TRBJ1-1, with 7 bases in between that match TRBD1. The sequence was obtained from a human donor in good health (CMV status not recorded). Some clones in this sample may be carry-over from other donors' samples. Sequenced: PBMCs. The DNA is as follows: TGTGCCAGCAGTGAAGATCGGGGGGCGGGACAGTTAACTGAAGCTTTCTTT. It translates as CASSEDRGAGQLTEAFF.